Below are 3 T cell receptor beta chains sequenced from a single sample in a study of T cell repertoires in cytomegalovirus infection. Antigens of these TCRs are unknown. TCRdb analysed the reads with MiXCR anew, one entry per CDR3 protein. The table shows 200,000 to 250,000 distinct CDR3 sequences, with 35% to 40% occurring only once. Sequencing used CD8+ T cells from cultured PBMCs, obtained from culture after CMV antigen stimulation. The origin of the receptors is a human donor in good health (CMV status not recorded). Some clones in this sample may be carry-over from other donors' samples.

The chain couples TRBV28 to TRBJ2-2, with 8 bases matching TRBD1. Germline V gives CDR1 MDHEN, CDR2 SYDVKM. J was trimmed by 3 bases and V by 6 bases; bases with no gene match: 6. The CDR3 spans 15 residues. The CDR3 DNA is TGTGCCAGCAGCCCGAGGACAGGGTACACCGGGGAGCTGTTTTTT. This codes for CASSPRTGYTGELFF.

On this clonotype itself: This may be a read error, as it is one base from a much larger clone. The chain employs TRBV7-2 and TRBJ2-1, with D unclear. The germline V gene encodes CDR1 SGHTA and CDR2 FQGNSA. This CDR3 is 14 amino acids long. The CDR3: CASSPRISHNEQFF. The CDR3 region has the DNA TGTGCCAGCAGCCCTCGAATCTCCCACAATGAGCAGTTCTTC.

The chain carries TRBV7-9 and TRBJ2-1; tentative D call: TRBD2 (6 bases). CDR1 SEHNR and CDR2 FQNEAQ come from the germline V gene (reference sequence). The CDR3 loop spans 15 amino acids. The ends were cut back, 5 bases at V and 4 bases at J, with 15 bases in the middle. The CDR3 DNA is TGTGCCAGCAGCCAGCCCGGGGGAAAGTACAATGAGCAGTTCTTC. It translates to CASSQPGGKYNEQFF.